This T cell receptor beta chain was sequenced during a study of T cell changes during pregnancy in multiple sclerosis. The table came from immunoSEQ multiplex PCR; TCRdb's copy has only in-frame clones and leaves some out. The sample has around 58,000 clones, more than 85% seen once. Germline CDR1 reads SGHDT; CDR2 reads YYEEEE. The CDR3 runs to 12 residues. V dropped 4 bases and J dropped 7; count of bases not matched to a gene: 4. This specimen consisted of peripheral blood, obtained before pregnancy. The rearrangement links TRBV5-6 to TRBJ1-2, with TRBD1 matching over 7 bases. The clonotype was recovered from a female donor with multiple sclerosis, enrolled in a pregnancy study. The CDR3 here is CASSLTGPGYTF. The CDR3 bases are TGTGCCAGCAGCCTGACAGGGCCTGGCTACACCTTC.